This T cell receptor (beta chain) was captured by sequencing in a study of OX40 agonist ivuxolimab in advanced cancers. Study-level information: Earlier treatment with anti-PD-1, anti-PD-L1 or anti-CTLA-4 was permitted, and over 35% had received some.

As for this clone: Antigen unknown.

Points from the study as a whole: Relatively little clonal expansion, among the lowest observed, appeared in partial responders at 0.1-3.0 mg/kg.

Sequenced by immunoSEQ multiplex PCR; TCRdb stores in-frame clones only, minus some. Of 84,000 or so clones in the sample, 94% were seen once. The material sequenced was CD4+ or CD8+ T cells sorted from blood, taken in a trial of the OX40 agonist ivuxolimab. The TCR sequence derives from an adult with an advanced solid tumor such as melanoma, head and neck, liver or kidney cancer.

CDR3 in amino acids: CASSPGGWTSGRSEQYF. The CDR3 nucleotides are TGCGCCAGCAGCCCCGGTGGCTGGACTAGCGGGCGGAGCGAGCAGTACTTC. The chain is built from TRBV4-3 and TRBJ2-7, with 11 bases aligning to TRBD2. The CDR3 runs to 17 residues. Trimming took 4 bases from V and 6 from J; bases not matched to a gene: 14. The V gene's germline CDR1 is LGHNA and CDR2 YSLEER.